This is a list of T cell receptor beta chains from one sample in a study of blood T cell repertoires in COVID-19. Only in-frame clones appear in the TCRdb table, and some are missing; sequencing was by immunoSEQ multiplex PCR. The profile covers approximately 250,000 clones, with around 90% appearing a single time and over 2.5% taken by the ten largest. The specimen sequenced was PBMCs or T cells enriched from blood (not recorded which). These receptor sequences come from a woman between 40 and 50 years old who had been exposed to COVID-19. Both conserved end residues are part of each CDR3. D genes are given only for firm matches. The size field is filled for only some rows; it gives once, few, many or a size class.

abundance | j_gene | v_gene | d_gene | CDR3nt | CDR3aa
NA | TRBJ1-1 | TRBV7-6 | NA | TGTGCCAGCAGCTCGAGGGGGGGCCCGAACACTGAAGCTTTCTTT | CASSSRGGPNTEAFF
NA | TRBJ1-1 | TRBV6-2/TRBV6-3 | NA | TGTGCCAGCAGTCCAGGAGGATCGGGGGGCGGAACTGAAGCTTTCTTT | CASSPGGSGGGTEAFF
few | TRBJ1-2 | TRBV19 | TRBD1 | TGTGCCAGTAGTATGTGGGACAGGGACTATGGCTACACCTTC | CASSMWDRDYGYTF
NA | TRBJ1-1 | TRBV30 | NA | TGTGCCTGGGAGGGAGCCGTGGGCACTGAAGCTTTCTTT | CAWEGAVGTEAFF
NA | TRBJ1-2 | TRBV28 | NA | TGTGCCAGCAGTCCAACAGGGCTTGGAGCTAACTATGGCTACACCTTC | CASSPTGLGANYGYTF
once | TRBJ1-1 | TRBV19 | NA | TGTGCCAGCCGATGGGAGGGTGAAGCTTTCTTT | CASRWEGEAFF
few | TRBJ2-3 | TRBV11-1 | TRBD1 | TGTGCCAGCAGCCAGACAGGGGACGGGACAGATACGCAGTATTTT | CASSQTGDGTDTQYF
NA | TRBJ2-1 | TRBV9 | TRBD1 | TGTGCCAGCGAGGGACAGGGGCCGTACAATGAGCAGTTCTTC | CASEGQGPYNEQFF
NA | TRBJ2-1 | TRBV11-3 | TRBD2 | TGTGCCAGCAGCTCCGGGACTAGCTCCCATGAGCAGTTCTTC | CASSSGTSSHEQFF
NA | TRBJ2-2 | TRBV5-1 | NA | TGTGCCAGCAGCCCCGCAGGATCGAACACCGGGGAGCTGTTTTTT | CASSPAGSNTGELFF
NA | TRBJ2-1 | TRBV27 | TRBD1 | TGTGCCAGCAGCTTCATCGGGACAGGGTCCTACAATGAGCAGTTCTTC | CASSFIGTGSYNEQFF
NA | TRBJ2-7 | TRBV27 | TRBD1 | TGTGCCAGCAGTCCCAGGGGGTCCTCCTACGAGCAGTACTTC | CASSPRGSSYEQYF
NA | TRBJ1-1 | TRBV7-9 | TRBD1 | TGTGCCAGCAGCGCACCGGGACAGGGGGCCACGGGGGGTGAAGCTTTCTTT | CASSAPGQGATGGEAFF
NA | TRBJ1-5 | TRBV5-6 | NA | TGTGCCAGCAGCTTGGTAGGGGCAAGCAATCAGCCCCAGCATTTT | CASSLVGASNQPQHF
NA | TRBJ2-5 | TRBV5-1 | TRBD2 | TGCGCCAGCAGCTTCCCCGGGACTAGCGCCATGGGGGAGACCCAGTACTTC | CASSFPGTSAMGETQYF
NA | TRBJ2-1 | TRBV11-3 | TRBD1 | TGTGCCAGCAGCTTTTGGATAGGGACAGGGGGCCACAATGAGCAGTTCTTC | CASSFWIGTGGHNEQFF
NA | TRBJ2-2 | TRBV6-5 | NA | TGTGCCAGCAGTTATTTAGCATACACCGGGGAGCTGTTTTTT | CASSYLAYTGELFF
NA | TRBJ1-1 | TRBV4-1 | TRBD1 | TGCGCCAGCAGCCGCGGACAGGGGGGTACTGAAGCTTTCTTT | CASSRGQGGTEAFF
NA | TRBJ1-5 | TRBV27 | NA | TGTGCCAGCAGTTCCGCCAGGGGCCAGCCCCAGCATTTT | CASSSARGQPQHF
few | TRBJ2-2 | TRBV19 | NA | TGTGCCAGTAGAGGTTTAGGGGACACCGGGGAGCTGTTTTTT | CASRGLGDTGELFF
once | TRBJ2-5 | TRBV7-9 | NA | TGTGCCAGCAGCCAACCCGCAGTATATATTGAGACCCAGTACTTC | CASSQPAVYIETQYF
NA | TRBJ2-7 | TRBV4-2 | TRBD2 | TGTGCCAGCAGCCAAATGGGACTAGGGTCCTACGAGCAGTACTTC | CASSQMGLGSYEQYF
NA | TRBJ2-3 | TRBV4-3 | NA | TGCGCCAGCAGCCAAGAGGGAGCAGGCACAGATACGCAGTATTTT | CASSQEGAGTDTQYF
NA | TRBJ2-1 | TRBV4-2 | TRBD2 | TGTGCCAGCAGCCAAGTCACAGCGGGGGCCTTCAATGAGCAGTTCTTC | CASSQVTAGAFNEQFF
NA | TRBJ2-7 | TRBV4-2 | TRBD1 | TGTGCCAGCAGCCAAGATCAGGGGACAGGGCACAGCGAGCAGTACTTC | CASSQDQGTGHSEQYF
NA | TRBJ1-2 | TRBV19 | NA | TGTGCCAGTAGTAACGACAGGACAGCCTACACCTTC | CASSNDRTAYTF
few | TRBJ1-2 | TRBV3-1/TRBV3-2 | NA | TGTGCCAGCAGCCCGGAATGGACAGAGCCTAACTATGGCTACACCTTC | CASSPEWTEPNYGYTF
few | TRBJ2-7 | TRBV20-1 | NA | TGCAGTGCACAAACAGGCTACGAGCAGTACTTC | CSAQTGYEQYF
NA | TRBJ2-3 | TRBV7-2 | TRBD2 | TGTGCCAGCAGCACCCTGAAGCGGGGGGCCGCAGATACGCAGTATTTT | CASSTLKRGAADTQYF
NA | TRBJ2-1 | TRBV28 | NA | TGTGCCAGCAGTCTGGGCGCGGGGGCCAATGAGCAGTTCTTC | CASSLGAGANEQFF
NA | TRBJ2-3 | TRBV6-2/TRBV6-3 | NA | TGTGCCAGCAGTTACTCGAGAGATACGCAGTATTTT | CASSYSRDTQYF
NA | TRBJ2-6 | TRBV18 | TRBD2 | TGTGCCAGCTCACCAGACGGGAGGGGCTCTGGAGGGGCCAACGTCCTGACTTTC | CASSPDGRGSGGANVLTF
NA | TRBJ1-5 | TRBV7-8 | NA | TGTGCCAGCAGCTTAGTGGTCGGCGGGTATAGCAATCAGCCCCAGCATTTT | CASSLVVGGYSNQPQHF